This T cell receptor beta chain stems from a study of OX40 agonist ivuxolimab in advanced cancers. For the study at large: The group had a mean age of about 60 years, ranged from roughly 23 to 79, and was 82.7% male. Study findings and constraints: Circulating CD4+ and CD8+ T cells showed clonal expansion by week 6 at 0.1 to 3.0 mg/kg.

To note about this clone: The antigen remains unidentified.

The trim removed 5 bases at V and 4 bases at J, leaving 2 bases unmatched. Germline values: CDR1 SGHTA, CDR2 FQGNSA. There are 12 residues in the CDR3. Assay used: immunoSEQ multiplex PCR; TCRdb lists only in-frame clones, some missing. This sample yields roughly 90,000 clones, of which approximately 90% are seen a single time; around 0.85% belongs to the top ten. It was autoimmune disease history or systemic immunosuppression that excluded patients. The receptor comes from an adult with an advanced solid tumor such as melanoma, head and neck, liver or kidney cancer. The V call is TRBV7-2, the J call TRBJ2-7; 7 nucleotides line up with TRBD1. The sample here was CD4+ or CD8+ T cells sorted from blood, taken in a trial of the OX40 agonist ivuxolimab. The CDR3 is CASSPGQYEQYF. In DNA form, the CDR3 reads TGTGCCAGCAGCCCGGGACAGTACGAGCAGTACTTC. The whole variable domain, filled in from reference TRBV7-2 and TRBJ2-7, reads GAGVSQSPSNKVTEKGKDVELRCDPISGHTALYWYRQSLGQGLEFLIYFQGNSAPDKSGLPSDRFSAERTGGSVSTLTIQRTQQEDSAVYLCASSPGQYEQYFGPGTRLTVT.